Following are 28 T cell receptor beta chains from one sample sequenced in a study of T-cell reconstitution after alpha-beta-depleted transplantation in children. Unique molecular identifiers were incorporated during preparation of the TCRbeta library. TCRdb re-called the PCR reads with MiXCR, one entry per CDR3 protein. The sample consists of 200,000 to 250,000 distinct CDR3 sequences, just under 8.5% of them appearing once. Sequencing was performed on PBMCs, mostly from graft donor cells, taken 180 days after TCRalphabeta/CD19-depleted stem cell transplant. These receptors were obtained from a male patient younger than 18 who had a stem cell transplant for acute lymphoblastic leukemia, so the T cells may come from the graft donor.

This clonotype was seen repeatedly, ten times or more. The rearrangement links TRBV12-3 or TRBV12-4 to TRBJ2-7; D remains unclear. Deletions cut 3 bases from V and 5 bases from J, with 11 bases between. This CDR3 is built from 13 residues. CDR3 amino acids: CASSLKGSHEQYF. The CDR3 DNA reads as TGTGCCAGCAGTTTGAAGGGAAGCCACGAGCAGTACTTC.

In the case of this clonotype: This sequence may be a read error, since a much larger clone differs from it by one base. CDR3 residues: CASSLVPLAGARNEQYF. The CDR3, as DNA: TGTGCCAGCAGCTTAGTCCCCCTAGCGGGAGCTCGAAACGAGCAGTACTTC. This chain joins TRBV7-6 and TRBJ2-7; 10 nucleotides align to TRBD2. Germline trimming cut 1 base from V and 5 bases from J; bases unmatched to any gene: 11. Germline-derived CDR1 and CDR2 are SGHVS and FNYEAQ. The CDR3 is made up of 17 amino acids. Complete variable domain (other parts from reference TRBV7-6 and TRBJ2-7): GAGVSQSPRYKVTKRGQDVALRCDPISGHVSLYWYRQALGQGPEFLTYFNYEAQQDKSGLPNDRFSAERPEGSISTLTIQRTEQRDSAMYRCASSLVPLAGARNEQYFGPGTRLTVT.

This clonotype occurred many times. This could be a read error, since a much larger clone is one nucleotide away. V is TRBV6-4 and J is TRBJ2-2; D is ambiguous. This CDR3 spans 12 amino acids. The V and J ends lost 6 bases and 2 bases respectively, with 4 bases between them. The germline CDR1 and CDR2 sequences are MRHNA and SNTAGT. CDR3 sequence reads: CASRPNTGELFF. The DNA of the CDR3 is TGTGCCAGCAGACCCAACACCGGGGAGCTGTTTTTT.

This clonotype was counted ten times or more. The rearrangement links TRBV2 to TRBJ2-3; D could derive from TRBD1 or TRBD2 (6 bases each). Trimming stripped 7 bases from V and 1 base from J, with 15 bases between. This CDR3 contains 15 residues. Germline V gene lookup returns CDR1 SNHLY and CDR2 FYNNEI. This chain's CDR3 is CASTPTRGRTDTQYF. CDR3 nucleotide sequence: TGTGCCAGCACTCCGACCCGGGGGCGCACAGATACGCAGTATTTT.

This clonotype was detected many times. The chain has TRBV2 and TRBJ2-3, with a tentative D call TRBD2 (6 bases). This CDR3 spans 15 amino acids. V was clipped by 3 bases and J by 2 bases, with 12 bases between them. Germline CDR1 is SNHLY and CDR2 is FYNNEI. CDR3 in DNA: TGTGCCAGCAGTGAGGTGCGGGGCTCCACAGATACGCAGTATTTT. Translated, it gives CASSEVRGSTDTQYF.

This clonotype was recorded many times. The chain has TRBV7-2 and TRBJ2-5; 7 nucleotides agree with TRBD2. There are 16 residues in the CDR3. Looked up from germline, CDR1 is SGHTA and CDR2 is FQGNSA. The junction had 5 bases not matched to a gene; V was cut back by 1 base and J by 0 bases. CDR3 sequence: CASSLVAGTNQETQYF. DNA for the CDR3: TGTGCCAGCAGCTTAGTAGCAGGGACTAACCAAGAGACCCAGTACTTC.

This chain uses TRBV11-2 with TRBJ2-1; 13 nucleotides agree with TRBD2. The V gene's germline CDR1 is SGHAT and CDR2 FQNNGV. V lost 6 bases and J lost 4; bases outside the gene matches: 15. The CDR3 is 19 residues long. CDR3 sequence: CASRSGTSGTHTAYNEQFF. The CDR3 nucleotides are TGTGCCAGCAGGTCCGGGACTAGCGGGACCCACACCGCATACAATGAGCAGTTCTTC.

This clonotype was recorded many times. This chain links TRBV7-6 with TRBJ2-7; D call uncertain. CDR3 length: 15 amino acids. The germline V and J ends were trimmed by 1 base and 2 bases, with 12 bases remaining between them. The germline V gene encodes CDR1 SGHVS and CDR2 FNYEAQ. Here the CDR3 reads CASSLEVGHAYEQYF. CDR3 DNA: TGTGCCAGCAGCTTAGAGGTCGGGCATGCCTACGAGCAGTACTTC.

In this sample, this clonotype turned up many times. The chain carries TRBV29-1 and TRBJ2-1; D uncertain. Germline assignment: CDR1 SQVTM and CDR2 ANQGSEA. The CDR3 sequence is 9 residues long. V was pared by 2 bases and J by 15 bases, with 8 bases between. The CDR3 region is CSVESGGFF. Here the CDR3 DNA reads TGCAGCGTTGAATCGGGTGGGTTCTTC.

This clonotype was picked up many times. The chain recombines TRBV10-3 with TRBJ2-1; D remains ambiguous. The germline V and J ends were trimmed by 2 bases and 4 bases, with 15 bases remaining between them. Germline CDR1 and CDR2: ENHRY and SYGVKD. The CDR3 has 16 residues. The chain's CDR3 is CAISEGVTLGYNEQFF. The CDR3 DNA is TGTGCCATCAGTGAGGGGGTCACTCTTGGGTACAATGAGCAGTTCTTC.

The table lists this clonotype with a few counts. This chain uses TRBV6-5 with TRBJ2-1; TRBD2 matches at 10 bases. V shed 4 bases and J 9 bases; nucleotides not matched to a gene: 15. The CDR3 covers 17 residues. Germline V gene sequence: CDR1 MNHEY, CDR2 SVGAGI. CDR3 in amino acids: CASSFTPKREGRSEQFF. The CDR3 nucleotides read TGTGCCAGCAGTTTCACCCCTAAGCGGGAGGGCCGGAGTGAGCAGTTCTTC.

This clonotype was observed many times. The CDR3 coding sequence is TGTGCCAGCAGCGTAGGTGACGTCAGGGAATCTGAAGCTTTCTTT. The encoded protein is CASSVGDVRESEAFF. This sequence joins TRBV9 and TRBJ1-1; D possibly corresponds to TRBD1 (5 bases). Trimming stripped 0 bases from V and 6 bases from J, with 15 bases between. Germline V gene data show CDR1 as SGDLS and CDR2 as YYNGEE. This CDR3 spans 15 amino acids.

This clonotype showed up many times. The CDR3 DNA reads TGTGCCATCAGTGAAAAATCCTCCAAAGAGACCCAGTACTTC. Residues: CAISEKSSKETQYF. The rearrangement joins TRBV10-3 to TRBJ2-5; no reliable D call. Germline V gene data show CDR1 as ENHRY and CDR2 as SYGVKD. The CDR3 runs 14 residues. The V end was cut by 3 bases, the J end by 3 bases, with 11 bases between.

The V call is TRBV4-3, the J call TRBJ1-2; the match to TRBD1 covers 9 bases. CDR1 LGHNA and CDR2 YSLEER come from the germline V gene. After removal of 2 bases from V and 4 bases from J, the junction contained 5 bases not matched to a gene. The CDR3 is 15 residues long. The CDR3 DNA sequence: TGCGCCAGCAGCCAATACGGGACAGGGTCCTATGGCTACACCTTC. It specifies CASSQYGTGSYGYTF.

Points on this clonotype: A read error may be the cause here, since a much bigger clone is one base away. This chain links TRBV20-1 with TRBJ1-3; unclear D gene. Germline values: CDR1 DFQATT, CDR2 SNEGSKA (reference sequence). The CDR3 sequence is 14 residues long. CDR3 sequence (DNA): TGCAGTGCCAGGCTGGGTTCCTCTGGAAACGCCATATATTTT. Translating it yields CSARLGSSGNAIYF.

This clonotype was counted many times. The chain has TRBV3-1 and TRBJ1-1; 8 bases fit TRBD1. J was trimmed by 1 base and V by 3 bases; bases with no gene match: 13. CDR1 is LGHDT, CDR2 YNNKEL, per germline (reference sequence). The CDR3 extends over 18 amino acids. CDR3 DNA sequence: TGTGCCAGCAGCCATCCGGACAGGGAAGGCACTGGGAACACTGAAGCTTTCTTT. Protein product: CASSHPDREGTGNTEAFF.

The J gene is TRBJ1-2, the V gene TRBV4-3, with D possibly matching TRBD1 (6 bases). V dropped 1 base and J dropped 3 bases, with 12 bases sitting between them. Germline V gives CDR1 LGHNA, CDR2 YSLEER. This CDR3 is 15 amino acids long. CDR3 DNA: TGCGCCAGCAGCCAAGGGGGGGGGGGCCACTATGGCTACACCTTC. It yields the protein CASSQGGGGHYGYTF.

This clonotype was found many times. Here the CDR3 reads CASSYSASGGAETQYF. DNA for the CDR3: TGTGCCAGCAGTTACTCGGCTAGCGGGGGGGCAGAGACCCAGTACTTC. The V and J genes are TRBV6-2 or TRBV6-3 and TRBJ2-5, with 12 bases that match TRBD2. The V and J ends lost 0 bases and 4 bases, in that order; junction bases with no gene match: 3. CDR3 length equals 16 residues. Per the germline V gene, CDR1 is MNHEY and CDR2 is SVGEGT.

This clonotype appeared many times. The rearrangement links TRBV5-1 to TRBJ2-1; D gene unclear. With 3 bases removed from V and 2 bases from J, the gap between germline ends came to 15 bases. Germline V gene lookup returns CDR1 SGHRS and CDR2 YFSETQ. The CDR3 runs 16 residues. This CDR3 reads CASSSWLGPPYNEQFF. In nucleotides, the CDR3 is TGCGCCAGCAGCTCGTGGCTGGGTCCCCCCTACAATGAGCAGTTCTTC.

This clonotype was counted ten times or more. The chain combines TRBV20-1 with TRBJ1-2, with 10 bases fitting TRBD1. CDR1 is DFQATT and CDR2 is SNEGSKA in the germline V gene (reference sequence). With V trimmed by 0 bases and J by 5 bases, 6 bases remained unmatched. The CDR3 spans 15 residues. CDR3 sequence (DNA): TGCAGTGCTAGAGATGACAGGGGGCGCAAGTATGGCTACACCTTC. It translates to CSARDDRGRKYGYTF.

This clonotype occurred a few times. The rearrangement joins TRBV2 to TRBJ2-1; D is unresolved. V was shortened by 4 bases and J by 7 bases, with 5 bases between the two germline ends. The CDR3 runs to 11 residues. In germline, CDR1 is SNHLY, CDR2 FYNNEI. This chain's CDR3 is CASSGVNEQFF. CDR3 DNA sequence: TGTGCCAGCAGTGGAGTAAATGAGCAGTTCTTC.

The chain has TRBV19 and TRBJ1-5, with 10 positions matching TRBD1. J lost 3 bases, V lost 3 bases, and 5 bases had no gene match. Germline CDR1 and CDR2: LNHDA and SQIVND (reference sequence). The CDR3 is made up of 16 amino acids. The CDR3 loop reads CASSIVGQGVNQPQHF. Written as DNA, the CDR3 is TGTGCCAGTAGTATTGTCGGACAGGGGGTCAATCAGCCCCAGCATTTT. The full variable domain, completed using reference TRBV19 and TRBJ1-5, is DGGITQSPKYLFRKEGQNVTLSCEQNLNHDAMYWYRQDPGQGLRLIYYSQIVNDFQKGDIAEGYSVSREKKESFPLTVTSAQKNPTAFYLCASSIVGQGVNQPQHFGDGTRLSIL.

This clonotype was picked up many times. This chain links TRBV20-1 with TRBJ2-7, with unresolved D. The V end lost 3 bases, the J end lost 1 base, and 10 bases lay between the germline ends. CDR1 DFQATT and CDR2 SNEGSKA come from the germline V gene (reference sequence). The CDR3 is 13 amino acids. The CDR3 here is CSARSGISYEQYF. In DNA, the CDR3 is TGCAGTGCTAGGTCAGGAATTTCCTACGAGCAGTACTTC.

This clonotype was counted ten times or more. The rearrangement uses TRBV5-1 and TRBJ2-7; 7 nucleotides line up with TRBD1. CDR3 length: 14 residues. The germline V gene encodes CDR1 SGHRS and CDR2 YFSETQ. With 4 bases clipped from V and 4 bases from J, the junction kept 8 bases outside the gene matches. The CDR3 DNA follows: TGCGCCAGCAGCCCTCCCGAGGGGGCGTACGAGCAGTACTTC. This gives the protein CASSPPEGAYEQYF.

This clonotype has just one count. A much larger clone is a single base away; this may be a read error. This sequence joins TRBV18 and TRBJ2-1; TRBD2 matches at 10 bases. CDR1 and CDR2 from the germline V gene are KGHSH and LQKENI. The V gene end was trimmed by 5 bases and the J gene end by 6 bases; junction bases not matched to a gene: 16. This CDR3 region has 18 residues. CDR3 sequence: CASSNLAGAVPNRNEQFF. In nucleotides, the CDR3 is TGTGCCAGCTCAAATCTAGCGGGAGCGGTGCCAAACCGCAATGAGCAGTTCTTC.

This clonotype has at least ten counts. The V call is TRBV7-9, the J call TRBJ2-6; D not certain. Trimming stripped 4 bases from V and 0 bases from J, with 10 bases between. Germline assignment: CDR1 SEHNR and CDR2 FQNEAQ (reference sequence). The length of the CDR3 is 16 residues. The CDR3 region is CASSYGPSSGANVLTF. CDR3 in DNA: TGTGCCAGCAGCTATGGACCGAGCTCTGGGGCCAACGTCCTGACTTTC.

This clonotype was seen repeatedly, ten times or more. The chain couples TRBV28 to TRBJ1-1; D is perhaps TRBD1 (5 bases). From germline, CDR1 is MDHEN and CDR2 SYDVKM. CDR3 length: 12 amino acids. Trimming stripped 8 bases from V and 6 bases from J, with 13 bases between. CDR3: CASGGAPAEAFF. CDR3 DNA: TGTGCCAGCGGAGGGGCGCCGGCTGAAGCTTTCTTT.

This clonotype was counted at least ten times. The CDR3 reads CASIDDRVVNQPQHF. CDR3 sequence (DNA): TGTGCCAGCATTGACGACAGGGTCGTCAATCAGCCCCAGCATTTT. The V call is TRBV28, the J call TRBJ1-5; 7 bases are shared with TRBD1. The CDR3 is made up of 15 amino acids. CDR1 MDHEN and CDR2 SYDVKM come from the germline V gene. The V and J ends lost 7 bases and 3 bases, in that order; junction bases with no gene match: 9.